Following are 7 T cell receptor beta chains from one sample sequenced in a study of T cells in Graves' hyperthyroidism and ophthalmopathy (dated 2019 in TCRdb). The receptor library was made with multiplex PCR. The sequencer was an Illumina HiSeq 2000. The TCR beta CDR3 regions were amplified from RNA transcripts. For the first round of RT-PCR on the TCR CDR3, the HTBI primer set was used together with the Qiagen OneStep RT-PCR kit. TCRdb ran its own pipeline on the public reads, namely fastp trimming at Q25 and MiXCR clone calling, and kept in-frame beta chains. Each CDR3 protein appears once, grouped with its most common genes and DNA. The sample yields roughly 630,000 distinct CDR3 sequences; approximately 14% were counted once. The top ten constitute under 8% of the sample. Sequencing was performed on blood. These receptor sequences come from a woman between 25 and 40 years old with Graves' hyperthyroidism.

This clonotype has only a few counts. The chain joins TRBV19 to TRBJ1-1; D remains ambiguous. Germline CDR1 and CDR2: LNHDA and SQIVND (reference sequence). V was cut by 3 bases and J by 1 base, with 12 bases left in between. The CDR3 runs to 15 residues. CDR3 residues: CASSMPHTPNTEAFF. The CDR3 region has the DNA TGTGCCAGTAGTATGCCTCATACACCGAACACTGAAGCTTTCTTT.

This clonotype occurred many times. The CDR3 loop reads CSARDGPTTREQYF. The CDR3 region has the DNA TGCAGTGCTAGAGACGGGCCTACTACGCGCGAGCAGTACTTC. The chain links TRBV20-1 to TRBJ2-7; unclear D gene. CDR3 length: 14 residues. Germline-derived CDR1 and CDR2 are DFQATT and SNEGSKA (reference sequence). Trimming took 0 bases from V and 6 from J, leaving 15 bases between them.

For the CDR3, the DNA is TGTGCCAGCAGCTTAATTGGGACAGGGGGCACTGAAGCTTTCTTT. It is translated as CASSLIGTGGTEAFF. This chain uses TRBV7-9 with TRBJ1-1; TRBD1 matches at 11 bases. V dropped 2 bases and J dropped 4; count of bases not matched to a gene: 3. Germline V gene sequence: CDR1 SEHNR, CDR2 FQNEAQ (reference sequence). The CDR3 is 15 amino acids.

This clonotype was detected ten times or more. This chain connects TRBV5-5 to TRBJ2-1; D is uncertain. Trimming removed 1 base at V and 1 base at J, with 6 bases between. CDR1 SGHKS and CDR2 YYEKEE come from the germline V gene (reference sequence). The CDR3 length is 14 residues. CDR3 DNA: TGTGCCAGCAGCTTGTACGGGTCCTACAATGAGCAGTTCTTC. It encodes CASSLYGSYNEQFF.

This sequence joins TRBV11-2 and TRBJ2-5; 11 bases are a match to TRBD1. The CDR3 loop spans 16 amino acids. V lost 4 bases and J lost 5; bases outside the gene matches: 9. Germline V gene data show CDR1 as SGHAT and CDR2 as FQNNGV. The CDR3 sequence: CASSSLRTGGAETQYF. The CDR3 coding sequence is TGTGCCAGCAGCTCCCTGCGGACAGGGGGCGCGGAGACCCAGTACTTC.

This clonotype has only a few counts. The chain employs TRBV4-2 and TRBJ1-2; no firm D call. The CDR3 sequence is 15 residues long. V lost 0 bases and J lost 3, with 11 bases in between. Germline CDR1 and CDR2: LGHNA and YNFKEQ. The CDR3 coding sequence is TGTGCCAGCAGCCAAGATCAGAGGGCAGACTATGGCTACACCTTC. Its translation is CASSQDQRADYGYTF.

This clonotype was seen many times. V gene TRBV7-8 combines with J gene TRBJ2-3; 7 nucleotides align to TRBD2. Germline trimming cut 3 bases from V and 4 bases from J; bases unmatched to any gene: 7. CDR3 length: 15 amino acids. CDR1 SGHVS and CDR2 FQNEAQ come from the germline V gene. The CDR3 coding sequence is TGTGCCAGCAGCTTCGCAGTTGGGGGGGCAGATACGCAGTATTTT. Protein: CASSFAVGGADTQYF.